The 29 T cell receptor beta chains given below trace back to one sample, sequenced in a study of control samples from healthy donors and cancer patients. Method: immunoSEQ multiplex PCR; TCRdb's copy keeps in-frame clones and lacks some. Of more than 95,000 clones in the sample, over 75% were seen once. The source material was blood. These receptors originate from a man in his forties in good health.

For the CDR3, the DNA is TGTGCCAGCAGTACCTCTTCGGATGGCTACACCTTC. Its translation is CASSTSSDGYTF. The rearrangement links TRBV12-3 or TRBV12-4 to TRBJ1-2; D unclear. There are 12 residues in the CDR3. V was clipped by 5 bases and J by 6 bases, with 10 bases between them.

This clone came up once. The chain carries TRBV10-2 and TRBJ2-5; 7 bases align to TRBD1. Germline CDR1 and CDR2: WSHSY and SAAADI. This CDR3 comprises 12 residues. V lost 9 bases and J lost 4; bases outside the gene matches: 5. The CDR3 sequence: CASRQGVETQYF. The DNA of the CDR3 is TGCGCCAGTCGACAGGGTGTAGAGACCCAGTACTTC.

This chain links TRBV2 with TRBJ2-5; tentative D call: TRBD1 (6 bases). Germline CDR1 reads SNHLY; CDR2 reads FYNNEI. The CDR3 is 14 amino acids. V gave up 0 bases and J gave up 4 bases, with 9 bases separating them. The CDR3 loop reads CASSEAGTRETQYF. CDR3 nucleotide sequence: TGTGCCAGCAGTGAAGCGGGGACAAGAGAGACCCAGTACTTC.

This clone was found a few times. The J gene is TRBJ2-7, the V gene TRBV3-1 (or the pseudogene TRBV3-2), with D possibly being TRBD1 (6 bases). Trimming removed 1 base at V and 0 bases at J, with 16 bases between. The CDR3 has 17 amino acids. The germline V gene has CDR1 LGHDT and CDR2 YNNKEL (reference sequence). The CDR3 bases are TGTGCCAGCAGCCAAGGCGCACACAGGGCCAGCTCCTACGAGCAGTACTTC. Translated: CASSQGAHRASSYEQYF.

This clone was observed many times. This chain uses TRBV6-1 with TRBJ1-3; D is undetermined. Germline V gene sequence: CDR1 MNHNS, CDR2 SASEGT. The CDR3 totals 19 residues. V lost 2 bases and J lost 3, with 23 bases in between. The CDR3 DNA sequence: TGTGCCAGCAGTGAACGGGCAGGACCACTCCCTAGCCGTGGAAACACCATATATTTT. Encoded protein: CASSERAGPLPSRGNTIYF.

In nucleotides, the CDR3 is TGTGCCAGCAGTTCAAGCTCCTACGAGCAGTACTTC. Its protein is CASSSSSYEQYF. The chain joins TRBV2 to TRBJ2-7; D unclear. Germline assignment: CDR1 SNHLY and CDR2 FYNNEI. This CDR3 comprises 12 residues. The germline V and J ends were trimmed by 5 bases and 0 bases, with 5 bases remaining between them.

This rearrangement joins TRBV11-2 to TRBJ2-7, with D possibly matching TRBD2 (5 bases). The CDR3 is 16 amino acids. Per the germline V gene, CDR1 is SGHAT and CDR2 is FQNNGV. Trimming stripped 1 base from V and 2 bases from J, with 15 bases between. The CDR3 region has the DNA TGTGCCAGCAGCTTAGCTCGCGTTGGACTCACCTACGAGCAGTACTTC. This encodes CASSLARVGLTYEQYF.

This clone was detected a few times. DNA for the CDR3: TGTGCCAGCGGTACAGGGTTGTTCGCCTACGAGCAGTACTTC. Amino acid sequence: CASGTGLFAYEQYF. This chain uses TRBV11-3 with TRBJ2-7; D might be TRBD1 (6 bases). The CDR3 sequence is 14 residues long. Germline V gives CDR1 SGHNT, CDR2 YENEEA. Trimming left V 8 bases short and J 2 bases short, with 16 bases between.

V usage is TRBV6-2 or TRBV6-3 and J usage is TRBJ1-2; D gene uncertain. Germline V gene sequence: CDR1 MNHEY, CDR2 SVGEGT. V was cut by 6 bases and J by 4 bases, with 21 bases left in between. This CDR3 is built from 16 residues. This CDR3 reads CASSSHLLTSLYGYTF. As DNA, the CDR3 is TGTGCCAGCAGCTCTCACCTCTTGACATCACTCTATGGCTACACCTTC.

CDR3 loop: CASSPRDRRDTQYF. The DNA for the CDR3 is TGTGCCAGCAGCCCGAGGGACCGCCGGGATACGCAGTATTTT. The chain recombines TRBV7-2 with TRBJ2-3; the D call may be TRBD1 or TRBD2 (5 bases each). V dropped 5 bases and J dropped 6 bases, with 15 bases sitting between them. The CDR3 contains 14 residues. Germline CDR1 and CDR2: SGHTA and FQGNSA.

V usage is TRBV12-3 or TRBV12-4 and J usage is TRBJ2-3, with TRBD2 matching 7 bases. V dropped 8 bases and J dropped 0; count of bases not matched to a gene: 2. This CDR3 is 13 amino acids long. The DNA of the CDR3 is TGTGCCAGCCGGCGGGGGAGCACAGATACGCAGTATTTT. Translated, it gives CASRRGSTDTQYF.

The gene calls are TRBV19 and TRBJ2-6, with D possibly being TRBD1 or TRBD2 (5 bases each). The CDR3 contains 17 residues. The ends were cut back, 7 bases at V and 0 bases at J, with 16 bases in the middle. Germline CDR1 is LNHDA and CDR2 is SQIVND (reference sequence). The CDR3 nucleotides read TGTGCCAGTACCCCGTGGGGACGAAGCTCTGGGGCCAACGTCCTGACTTTC. Residues: CASTPWGRSSGANVLTF.

This clone was seen just once. The CDR3: CASSLGQGRTDTQYF. The CDR3 DNA reads TGTGCCAGCAGCCTAGGACAGGGGCGCACAGATACGCAGTATTTT. V is TRBV14 and J is TRBJ2-3, with 9 bases that match TRBD1. J gave up 1 base and V 4 bases, and 3 bases lay outside the gene matches. This CDR3 is built from 15 residues. Germline V gene lookup returns CDR1 SGHDN and CDR2 FVKESK. Together with reference TRBV14 and TRBJ2-3, the CDR3 gives the full variable domain: EAGVTQFPSHSVIEKGQTVTLRCDPISGHDNLYWYRRVMGKEIKFLLHFVKESKQDESGMPNNRFLAERTGGTYSTLKVQPAELEDSGVYFCASSLGQGRTDTQYFGPGTRLTVL.

This clone was seen a few times. CDR3 nucleotides: TGTGCCAGCCCTGGAGGGGTCAATTCACCCCTCCACTTT. Protein sequence: CASPGGVNSPLHF. This chain joins TRBV6-4 and TRBJ1-6; TRBD1 might be the D (5 bases). CDR1 and CDR2 (germline): MRHNA, SNTAGT. V lost 8 bases and J 7 bases, leaving 12 bases between the germline ends. The CDR3 contains 13 residues.

This chain uses TRBV10-3 with TRBJ1-6; perhaps TRBD1 as D (5 bases). Germline CDR1 and CDR2: ENHRY and SYGVKD. CDR3 length equals 14 residues. V was cut by 6 bases and J by 10 bases, with 16 bases left in between. The DNA of the CDR3 is TGTGCCATCAGGGGGACCGTTGAGTACTCACCCCTCCACTTT. Its protein product is CAIRGTVEYSPLHF.

This chain joins TRBV30 and TRBJ1-1, with TRBD1 identical over 9 bases. Germline V gene sequence: CDR1 GTSNPN, CDR2 SVGIG (reference sequence). There are 14 residues in the CDR3. V lost 0 bases and J lost 6; bases outside the gene matches: 5. The CDR3 reads CAWSVDRGGSEAFF. The CDR3, as DNA: TGTGCCTGGAGTGTGGACAGGGGTGGGTCTGAAGCTTTCTTT.

This rearrangement joins TRBV6-1 to TRBJ1-4; D may be TRBD1 (6 bases). The CDR3 has 16 residues. Germline CDR1 is MNHNS and CDR2 is SASEGT. V was clipped by 4 bases and J by 6 bases, with 18 bases between them. The CDR3 sequence is CASSATGSRADEKLFF. The CDR3 nucleotides read TGTGCCAGCAGTGCAACAGGGAGTAGAGCGGATGAAAAACTGTTTTTT.

The rearrangement links TRBV6-6 to TRBJ1-1; no reliable D call. The CDR3 extends over 15 amino acids. Trimming removed 2 bases at V and 5 bases at J, with 15 bases between. The germline gives CDR1 MNHNY, CDR2 SVGAGI (reference sequence). CDR3 DNA: TGTGCCAGCAGTTACCCGGTGGTCCGCGGAACTGAAGCTTTCTTT. Protein: CASSYPVVRGTEAFF.

The chain combines TRBV24-1 with TRBJ2-1; D remains unclear. Trimming left V 1 base short and J 5 bases short, with 14 bases between. The CDR3 spans 16 residues. Germline CDR1 is KGHDR and CDR2 is SFDVKD. CDR3 amino acids: CATSDLDPAQNNEQFF. CDR3 in DNA: TGTGCCACCAGTGATTTAGACCCCGCCCAAAACAATGAGCAGTTCTTC.

The CDR3: CASSFRRTSGNEQFF. CDR3 bases: TGTGCCAGCAGCTTTCGGAGAACTAGCGGCAATGAGCAGTTCTTC. V gene TRBV11-2 combines with J gene TRBJ2-1; 8 nucleotides match TRBD2. V lost 3 bases to trimming and J lost 6 bases; unmatched junction nucleotides: 7. This CDR3 comprises 15 residues. Germline V gene data show CDR1 as SGHAT and CDR2 as FQNNGV.

The V gene is TRBV11-3, the J gene TRBJ1-1; D may be TRBD1 (5 bases). The CDR3 extends over 13 amino acids. Germline V gene data show CDR1 as SGHNT and CDR2 as YENEEA. Trimming removed 1 base at V and 5 bases at J, with 8 bases between. CDR3 region: CASSLAGGTEAFF. The CDR3 DNA reads TGTGCCAGCAGCTTAGCTGGGGGTACTGAAGCTTTCTTT. Looking up the rest from reference TRBV11-3 and TRBJ1-1 gives the full variable domain: EAGVVQSPRYKIIEKKQPVAFWCNPISGHNTLYWYLQNLGQGPELLIRYENEEAVDDSQLPKDRFSAERLKGVDSTLKIQPAELGDSAVYLCASSLAGGTEAFFGQGTRLTVV.

The chain couples TRBV7-6 to TRBJ1-1; D not certain. Germline-derived CDR1 and CDR2 are SGHVS and FNYEAQ. With 1 base removed from V and 4 bases from J, the gap between germline ends came to 13 bases. The CDR3 is 15 residues long. This chain's CDR3 is CASSLGVGGGTEAFF. In nucleotides, the CDR3 is TGTGCCAGCAGCTTAGGGGTCGGAGGAGGCACTGAAGCTTTCTTT. Full variable domain (outside the CDR3, taken from reference TRBV7-6 and TRBJ1-1): GAGVSQSPRYKVTKRGQDVALRCDPISGHVSLYWYRQALGQGPEFLTYFNYEAQQDKSGLPNDRFSAERPEGSISTLTIQRTEQRDSAMYRCASSLGVGGGTEAFFGQGTRLTVV.

This clone was seen more than once but under ten times. CDR3 in amino acids: CASSQSLYGGSGTQYF. In nucleotides, the CDR3 is TGTGCCAGCAGCCAAAGCTTATACGGGGGGTCGGGGACCCAGTACTTC. This chain links TRBV7-2 with TRBJ2-5; TRBD2 agrees at 7 bases. CDR1 SGHTA and CDR2 FQGNSA come from the germline V gene. The CDR3 length is 16 residues. V shed 5 bases, J shed 7 bases, and the junction held 16 bases outside the gene matches.

The rearrangement joins TRBV5-8 to TRBJ1-2; TRBD1 matches at 7 bases. The CDR3 totals 15 residues. Germline V lookup: CDR1 SGHTS, CDR2 YDEGEE. After removal of 4 bases from V and 1 base from J, the junction contained 7 bases not matched to a gene. CDR3 sequence reads: CASSLMDRINYGYTF. Here the CDR3 DNA reads TGTGCCAGCAGCCTCATGGACAGGATTAACTATGGCTACACCTTC.

The V gene is TRBV29-1, the J gene TRBJ2-7; unclear D gene. This CDR3 is built from 14 residues. The V end lost 0 bases, the J end lost 4 bases, and 13 bases lay between the germline ends. CDR1 and CDR2 (germline): SQVTM, ANQGSEA. As DNA, the CDR3 is TGCAGCGTTGAAGATCCACGGCGAGAGTACGAGCAGTACTTC. It translates to CSVEDPRREYEQYF.

The gene calls are TRBV5-8 and TRBJ2-2, with D unclear. This CDR3 spans 15 amino acids. V dropped 5 bases and J dropped 0 bases, with 11 bases sitting between them. The germline gives CDR1 SGHTS, CDR2 YDEGEE. The CDR3 region is CASSLALANTGELFF. The CDR3 DNA reads as TGTGCCAGCAGTCTTGCTCTCGCGAACACCGGGGAGCTGTTTTTT.

The chain links TRBV14 to TRBJ1-6; no definite D call. The germline gives CDR1 SGHDN, CDR2 FVKESK. The CDR3 length is 15 residues. Deletions cut 0 bases from V and 7 bases from J, with 10 bases between. CDR3 nucleotide sequence: TGTGCCAGCAGCCAAGATGGGGTAGTGAATTCACCCCTCCACTTT. Translation: CASSQDGVVNSPLHF.

This chain connects TRBV10-3 to TRBJ1-3; TRBD1 aligns across 7 bases. Looked up from germline, CDR1 is ENHRY and CDR2 is SYGVKD. This CDR3 comprises 14 residues. Trimming at V came to 6 bases and at J to 2 bases, leaving 4 bases not matched to a gene. For the CDR3, the DNA is TGTGCCATCAGCACAGGGACAGCTGGAAACACCATATATTTT. It codes for CAISTGTAGNTIYF.

This chain links TRBV5-5 with TRBJ2-3; TRBD2 might be the D (6 bases). The germline gives CDR1 SGHKS, CDR2 YYEKEE (reference sequence). Trimming removed 1 base at V and 2 bases at J, with 8 bases between. The CDR3 is 14 amino acids. DNA for the CDR3: TGTGCCAGCAGCTTGACGGGAGTCACAGATACGCAGTATTTT. Its translation: CASSLTGVTDTQYF.